These T cell receptor beta chains were read from a single sample in a study of T cells in Graves' hyperthyroidism and ophthalmopathy. TCRdb reanalysed the multiplex PCR reads using MiXCR and keeps one entry per CDR3 protein. Of approximately 600,000 distinct CDR3 sequences listed, about 15% are singletons. The material sequenced was blood. The receptors come from a woman aged 40 to 50 with Graves' ophthalmopathy. Both conserved end residues are part of each CDR3. A D gene is named only where the DNA matches it firmly. Some rows mark clone size as missing; the rest say once, few, many or name a class of expanded clone.

V gene	clone size	D gene	J gene	CDR3 protein	CDR3 DNA
TRBV6-2/TRBV6-3	many	NA	TRBJ1-2	CASSYGLPGTYGYTF	TGTGCCAGCAGTTACGGGCTCCCGGGGACCTATGGCTACACCTTC
TRBV28	NA	TRBD1	TRBJ1-1	CASSSTGTGGEAFF	TGTGCCAGCAGCTCAACCGGGACAGGGGGCGAAGCTTTCTTT
TRBV7-9	many	NA	TRBJ2-7	CASEGGRYGYEQYF	TGTGCCAGCGAAGGAGGGCGGTACGGTTACGAGCAGTACTTC
TRBV2	many	NA	TRBJ2-2	CASSDGRGSGELFF	TGTGCCAGCAGTGACGGCAGGGGAAGCGGGGAGCTGTTTTTT
TRBV14	many	TRBD2	TRBJ2-1	CASSQDRRGAGEQFF	TGTGCCAGCAGCCAAGATCGGCGGGGGGCAGGGGAGCAGTTCTTC
TRBV28	NA	NA	TRBJ1-5	CASSTWRGQPQHF	TGTGCCAGCAGTACATGGAGAGGGCAGCCCCAGCATTTT
TRBV19	many	NA	TRBJ1-1	CASSSRDTLGTEAFF	TGTGCCAGTAGTAGCCGGGACACCTTGGGGACTGAAGCTTTCTTT
TRBV19	many	NA	TRBJ1-6	CASTATANNSPLHF	TGTGCCAGTACCGCGACAGCTAATAATTCACCCCTCCACTTT
TRBV24-1	many	NA	TRBJ1-1	CATSGPGGTEAFF	TGTGCCACCAGTGGTCCCGGGGGCACTGAAGCTTTCTTT
TRBV29-1	NA	NA	TRBJ1-2	CSVETLGYGYTF	TGCAGCGTTGAGACCCTAGGTTATGGCTACACCTTC
TRBV5-1	many	TRBD1	TRBJ2-7	CATFPGQGPYEQYF	TGCGCCACCTTCCCAGGACAGGGCCCGTACGAGCAGTACTTC
TRBV4-2	many	TRBD2	TRBJ2-5	CASSQRLAGAETQYF	TGTGCCAGCAGCCAACGACTAGCGGGAGCAGAGACCCAGTACTTC
TRBV11-2	NA	TRBD1	TRBJ2-5	CASSSLGQGLQETQYF	TGTGCCAGCAGCTCCCTGGGACAGGGTCTCCAAGAGACCCAGTACTTC
TRBV28	many	NA	TRBJ2-7	CASSRTPYGVIKGYHEQYF	TGTGCCAGCAGTAGAACTCCCTATGGGGTAATTAAGGGTTACCACGAGCAGTACTTC
TRBV20-1	once	NA	TRBJ2-7	CSARQGIYEQYF	TGCAGTGCTAGACAGGGAATCTACGAGCAGTACTTC
TRBV6-1	NA	NA	TRBJ1-3	CASNQRDGNTIYF	TGTGCCAGCAATCAGAGAGATGGAAACACCATATATTTT
TRBV7-9	few	NA	TRBJ1-2	CASSFGEGYTF	TGTGCCAGCAGCTTCGGAGAGGGCTACACCTTC
TRBV11-1	many	TRBD2	TRBJ2-1	CASSRTRLSVEQFF	TGTGCCAGCAGCAGGACTAGGCTATCTGTTGAGCAGTTCTTC
TRBV9	NA	NA	TRBJ2-7	CASSVDGRNSYEQYF	TGTGCCAGCAGCGTAGACGGCAGGAACTCCTACGAGCAGTACTTC
TRBV5-6	few	NA	TRBJ2-2	CASSFGLLGGTGELFF	TGTGCCAGCAGCTTTGGACTCCTCGGAGGGACCGGGGAGCTGTTTTTT
TRBV29-1	few	NA	TRBJ1-1	CSVRGVREAFF	TGCAGCGTTAGGGGGGTTCGTGAAGCTTTCTTT
TRBV28	many	NA	TRBJ1-2	CASSPRQEGYTF	TGTGCCAGCAGTCCCCGACAGGAAGGCTACACCTTC
TRBV2	many	TRBD2	TRBJ2-5	CASSVASGRTETQYF	TGTGCCAGCAGTGTGGCTAGCGGGAGGACTGAGACCCAGTACTTC
TRBV6-5	many	NA	TRBJ1-2	CASSYNNGGDYGYTF	TGTGCCAGCAGTTACAATAATGGGGGCGACTATGGCTACACCTTC
TRBV12-3/TRBV12-4	many	TRBD1	TRBJ1-5	CASSPRGPTGINQPQHF	TGTGCCAGCAGCCCTCGGGGCCCGACAGGGATCAATCAGCCCCAGCATTTT
TRBV20-1	NA	TRBD2	TRBJ2-7	CSARERVAGPFYEQYF	TGCAGTGCTAGAGAGCGGGTAGCGGGACCCTTCTACGAGCAGTACTTC
TRBV7-6	many	NA	TRBJ2-2	CASSSRGGTTGELFF	TGTGCCAGCAGCTCCAGGGGGGGAACGACCGGGGAGCTGTTTTTT
TRBV12-3/TRBV12-4	many	NA	TRBJ2-5	CASRQGTLTGETQYF	TGTGCCAGCAGGCAAGGGACCCTTACAGGGGAGACCCAGTACTTC
TRBV29-1	many	NA	TRBJ2-7	CSRAGEVLTDEQYF	TGCAGTAGGGCCGGGGAGGTACTTACCGACGAGCAGTACTTC
TRBV5-1	NA	NA	TRBJ2-7	CASGPDYRYEQYF	TGCGCCAGCGGCCCGGACTACCGCTACGAGCAGTACTTC
TRBV28	many	TRBD2	TRBJ2-5	CASSFGILRGRAAETQYF	TGTGCCAGCAGTTTTGGTATCCTTCGCGGGAGGGCCGCAGAGACCCAGTACTTC
TRBV12-3/TRBV12-4	many	NA	TRBJ1-2	CASSTRVGYTF	TGTGCCAGCAGTACCAGGGTAGGCTACACCTTC
TRBV18	NA	TRBD1	TRBJ2-7	CATSVGTGFLEQYF	TGTGCCACATCCGTAGGGACAGGGTTTCTCGAGCAGTACTTC
TRBV11-2	many	TRBD1	TRBJ2-7	CASSFGTASSYEQYF	TGTGCCAGCAGCTTTGGGACAGCGAGCTCCTACGAGCAGTACTTC
TRBV19	NA	NA	TRBJ1-2	CASSIGRGVLNYGYTF	TGTGCCAGTAGTATCGGCAGGGGAGTGTTAAACTATGGCTACACCTTC
TRBV20-1	many	NA	TRBJ1-1	CSASLPPGNTEAFF	TGCAGTGCGTCCCTTCCCCCCGGGAACACTGAAGCTTTCTTT
TRBV20-1	NA	NA	TRBJ2-7	CSAVPGTGYEQYF	TGCAGTGCTGTCCCCGGGACTGGGTACGAGCAGTACTTC
TRBV5-5	few	NA	TRBJ2-7	CASSSAVGTEQYF	TGTGCCAGCAGCTCGGCAGTGGGTACCGAGCAGTACTTC
TRBV20-1	NA	NA	TRBJ1-5	CSASRGVGVQPQHF	TGCAGTGCTAGCCGCGGGGTAGGGGTTCAGCCCCAGCATTTT
TRBV28	many	NA	TRBJ2-5	CASSLAGRRQETQYF	TGTGCCAGCAGTTTAGCTGGCAGACGCCAAGAGACCCAGTACTTC